The 23 T cell receptor beta chains in this list originate from one sample, sequenced in a study of CD8+ T cells in alopecia areata. Treatment of the sample: oral pan-JAK inhibitor, 5-10 mg twice daily. cDNA serving as the sequencing template came from extracted, reverse transcribed RNA. Using immunoSEQ multiplex PCR, the repertoire was profiled, and TCRdb retains in-frame clones only, with some absent. The repertoire holds about 120,000 clones, about three fifths seen once, with around 30% in the top ten. The sequences come from CD8+ T cells sorted from blood, collected at week 4, from a patient treated with tofacitinib. All receptors derive from a human donor with alopecia areata.

This clone was observed a single time. The chain links TRBV30 to TRBJ2-5; D is possibly TRBD1 (5 bases). CDR3 length: 12 residues. V lost 4 bases to trimming and J lost 5 bases, with 11 bases between them. CDR1 GTSNPN and CDR2 SVGIG come from the germline V gene (reference sequence). CDR3 coding DNA: TGTGCCTGGACGGACACGCGGGAGACCCAGTACTTC. Its translation: CAWTDTRETQYF.

This rearrangement joins TRBV27 to TRBJ1-1; D is unclear. The germline V gene has CDR1 MNHEY and CDR2 SMNVEV (reference sequence). Deletions cut 5 bases from V and 1 base from J, with 11 bases between. This CDR3 region has 14 residues. The CDR3 bases are TGTGCCAGCAGTACGTTCGACGGGAACACTGAAGCTTTCTTT. This gives the protein CASSTFDGNTEAFF.

In its sample, this clone was seen a few times. The chain couples TRBV7-6 to TRBJ2-5, with TRBD2 matching 9 bases. Looked up from germline, CDR1 is SGHVS and CDR2 is FNYEAQ. The V segment lost 5 bases and the J segment 4 bases; nucleotides outside the gene matches: 8. CDR3 length: 15 amino acids. CDR3 sequence: CASSGSGGKGETQYF. CDR3 nucleotide sequence: TGTGCCAGCAGCGGTAGCGGGGGAAAGGGAGAGACCCAGTACTTC.

The chain joins TRBV30 to TRBJ1-6, with D unresolved. CDR1 and CDR2 from the germline V gene are GTSNPN and SVGIG (reference sequence). The CDR3 is 15 residues long. Trimming shortened V by 0 bases and J by 7 bases, and 13 bases separated the two germline ends. CDR3 in DNA: TGTGCCTGGAGTGTAACAGCCTCCCGAAATTCACCCCTCCACTTT. Protein product: CAWSVTASRNSPLHF.

The CDR3 is CSALSEVELFF. The CDR3 coding sequence is TGCAGCGCCCTCAGTGAGGTGGAGCTGTTTTTT. The chain employs TRBV29-1 and TRBJ2-2; no firm D call. This CDR3 is 11 amino acids long. V dropped 7 bases and J dropped 10 bases, with 13 bases sitting between them. Germline-derived CDR1 and CDR2 are SQVTM and ANQGSEA.

The sample holds a few counts of this clone. In nucleotides, the CDR3 is TGTGCCAGCACTGTTGGGGGGAGCACGGGCGGGGCCAACGTCCTGACTTTC. This sequence encodes CASTVGGSTGGANVLTF. The rearrangement uses TRBV9 and TRBJ2-6, with a tentative D call TRBD2 (6 bases). The germline gives CDR1 SGDLS, CDR2 YYNGEE. V gave up 6 bases and J gave up 4 bases, with 20 bases separating them. This CDR3 is 17 amino acids long.

This chain connects TRBV30 to TRBJ1-1; D might be TRBD1 (5 bases). The CDR3 is 12 amino acids. CDR1 is GTSNPN, CDR2 SVGIG, per germline (reference sequence). V was clipped by 8 bases and J by 5 bases, with 15 bases between them. The CDR3 reads CAEVQGTTEAFF. The CDR3 region has the DNA TGTGCCGAGGTTCAAGGGACGACTGAAGCTTTCTTT.

The V and J genes are TRBV29-1 and TRBJ2-3; 9 bases line up with TRBD1. This CDR3 contains 18 residues. With V trimmed by 7 bases and J by 2 bases, 19 bases remained unmatched. Per the germline V gene, CDR1 is SQVTM and CDR2 is ANQGSEA. For the CDR3, the DNA is TGCAGCGGATGGACAGGGGCCGTCGAGTATGACCCCACAGATACGCAGTATTTT. Translation: CSGWTGAVEYDPTDTQYF.

The chain joins TRBV28 to TRBJ2-5, with TRBD1 identical over 10 bases. This CDR3 is built from 16 residues. The J segment lost 5 bases and the V segment lost 5 bases, leaving 11 bases of the junction unmatched. Per germline, CDR1 MDHEN and CDR2 SYDVKM. CDR3 sequence (DNA): TGTGCCAGCAGTCCCCTGACAGGGGGCGAGAAGGAGACCCAGTACTTC. It specifies CASSPLTGGEKETQYF.

The chain employs TRBV25-1 and TRBJ2-3; D ambiguous. CDR1 and CDR2 (germline): MGHDK, SYGVNS. This CDR3 has 14 amino acids. Trimming stripped 3 bases from V and 2 bases from J, with 9 bases between. The CDR3 DNA follows: TGTGCCAGCAGTGAGCTCGGTTCCACAGATACGCAGTATTTT. This gives the protein CASSELGSTDTQYF.

J is TRBJ2-2 and V is TRBV29-1; 7 nucleotides agree with TRBD1. Germline V gene lookup returns CDR1 SQVTM and CDR2 ANQGSEA. V trimming: 4 bases; J trimming: 3 bases; junction bases outside the gene matches: 5. This CDR3 is 14 amino acids long. For the CDR3, the DNA is TGCAGCGTTGTGGGACAGCGATACACCGGGGAGCTGTTTTTT. As protein: CSVVGQRYTGELFF.

This sequence joins TRBV29-1 and TRBJ1-2; the D is unclear. The CDR3 loop spans 14 amino acids. V was cut by 4 bases and J by 3 bases, with 15 bases left in between. The germline CDR1 and CDR2 sequences are SQVTM and ANQGSEA. For the CDR3, the DNA is TGCAGCGTTGGCCCCGGACGTAACGACTATGGCTACACCTTC. Encoded protein: CSVGPGRNDYGYTF.

This clone was picked up a small number of times. This chain links TRBV29-1 with TRBJ2-4; D is undetermined. Trimming pared 5 bases from V and 0 bases from J, leaving 11 bases between. Per the germline V gene, CDR1 is SQVTM and CDR2 is ANQGSEA. This CDR3 has 14 amino acids. The CDR3 sequence is CSVHGSIAKNIQYF. The CDR3 DNA follows: TGCAGCGTTCATGGCTCAATAGCCAAAAACATTCAGTACTTC.

V usage is TRBV11-2 and J usage is TRBJ2-7, with 7 bases aligning to TRBD1. CDR1 SGHAT and CDR2 FQNNGV come from the germline V gene. Losses at the gene ends were 5 bases for V and 2 bases for J; bases not matched to a gene: 3. The CDR3 loop spans 13 amino acids. This CDR3 reads CASSQGQTYEQYF. The CDR3 nucleotides are TGTGCCAGCAGCCAGGGACAGACCTACGAGCAGTACTTC. The full variable domain, completed using reference TRBV11-2 and TRBJ2-7, is EAGVAQSPRYKIIEKRQSVAFWCNPISGHATLYWYQQILGQGPKLLIQFQNNGVVDDSQLPKDRFSAERLKGVDSTLKIQPAKLEDSAVYLCASSQGQTYEQYFGPGTRLTVT.

The chain links TRBV10-3 to TRBJ2-5; 10 bases are shared with TRBD2. Germline assignment: CDR1 ENHRY and CDR2 SYGVKD. The CDR3 extends over 14 amino acids. V shed 3 bases and J 5 bases; nucleotides not matched to a gene: 3. The CDR3 protein is CAISELGLAETQYF. The DNA of the CDR3 is TGTGCCATCAGTGAATTGGGACTAGCGGAGACCCAGTACTTC.

This chain links TRBV30 with TRBJ2-1, with 8 bases lining up with TRBD1. The ends lost 5 bases at V and 4 bases at J; junction bases unmatched: 7. The CDR3 extends over 14 amino acids. The germline CDR1 and CDR2 sequences are GTSNPN and SVGIG (reference sequence). This chain's CDR3 is CAWGTGTGYNEQFF. The CDR3 DNA is TGTGCCTGGGGGACCGGGACAGGATACAATGAGCAGTTCTTC.

The chain is built from TRBV29-1 and TRBJ2-6; TRBD1 matches at 10 bases. Per the germline V gene, CDR1 is SQVTM and CDR2 is ANQGSEA. J was trimmed by 2 bases and V by 3 bases; bases with no gene match: 10. This CDR3 spans 18 amino acids. The CDR3 spells CSVDIGQGGFTGANVLTF. The CDR3 region has the DNA TGCAGCGTTGACATCGGACAGGGGGGGTTCACTGGGGCCAACGTCCTGACTTTC.

The chain carries TRBV27 and TRBJ2-1; 9 bases are shared with TRBD2. Per the germline V gene, CDR1 is MNHEY and CDR2 is SMNVEV (reference sequence). The CDR3 spans 15 residues. J was trimmed by 0 bases and V by 3 bases; bases with no gene match: 0. CDR3 protein: CASSLRGGSYNEQFF. The CDR3, as DNA: TGTGCCAGCAGTTTGCGGGGGGGCTCCTACAATGAGCAGTTCTTC.

In nucleotides, the CDR3 is TGTGCCAGCTCCGATGGGGCAGGGGAGGCTGAAGCTTTCTTT. Its protein is CASSDGAGEAEAFF. V and J are TRBV6-5 and TRBJ1-1, with D perhaps TRBD1 (6 bases). Germline CDR1 and CDR2: MNHEY and SVGAGI. Trimming took 8 bases from V and 6 from J, leaving 19 bases between them. The CDR3 is 14 amino acids.

V and J are TRBV6-5 and TRBJ1-4, with 7 bases aligning to TRBD1. CDR1 MNHEY and CDR2 SVGAGI come from the germline V gene. J lost 0 bases, V lost 2 bases, and 3 bases had no gene match. CDR3 length: 16 amino acids. CDR3 residues: CASSYGGQTTNEKLFF. In DNA, the CDR3 is TGTGCCAGCAGTTACGGGGGACAGACAACTAATGAAAAACTGTTTTTT.

The chain recombines TRBV4-1 with TRBJ2-5; D is undetermined. The ends were cut back, 6 bases at V and 1 base at J, with 9 bases in the middle. Germline V CDR1 and CDR2: MGHRA, YSYEKL. CDR3 length: 13 residues. Written as DNA, the CDR3 is TGCGCCAGCAGTCCCGGCGTCCAAGAGACCCAGTACTTC. Translated, it gives CASSPGVQETQYF.

This chain connects TRBV7-9 to TRBJ2-3, with TRBD2 matching 12 bases. V lost 4 bases to trimming and J lost 3 bases; unmatched junction nucleotides: 2. CDR1 and CDR2 from the germline V gene are SEHNR and FQNEAQ (reference sequence). The CDR3 totals 15 residues. The CDR3 bases are TGTGCCAGCAGCTCTAGCGGGGGGGCAACAGATACGCAGTATTTT. Protein: CASSSSGGATDTQYF.

The table lists this clone with a count of one. The chain couples TRBV10-2 to TRBJ2-5; no firm D call. Germline-derived CDR1 and CDR2 are WSHSY and SAAADI. V lost 3 bases, J lost 4 bases, and 3 bases lay in between. This CDR3 comprises 11 residues. The CDR3 region has the DNA TGCGCCAGCAGTGACGGAGAGACCCAGTACTTC. It translates to CASSDGETQYF.